This TCR beta chain was sequenced for a study of T and B cells in COVID-19 patients. For the study at large: COVID-19 patients gave peripheral blood either during active infection or after recovery. Recovered patients mostly had mild to moderate COVID-19 managed as outpatients. The study, taken as a whole, reports: Of thousands of TCR clusters found only in the recovered cohort, a few dozen had low generation probability. Highly clonal in active COVID-19, TRB repertoires exceeded healthy-donor diversity and richness at recovery.

The CDR3 extends over 15 amino acids. Germline assignment: CDR1 SGHKS and CDR2 YYEKEE (reference sequence). Trimming cost V 6 bases and J 3 bases, with 19 bases left between them. Each TRB amplification used roughly 250-550 ng of genomic DNA from blood. TRB rearrangements were amplified by multiplex PCR with BIOMED2 TRB-A/B primers. MiXCR, run by TCRdb on the multiplex PCR reads, gives a single entry per CDR3 protein. The profile shows 20,000 or so distinct CDR3 sequences, just over 35% of them singletons. This clonotype was counted between two and nine times. Antigen unknown. The chain carries TRBV5-5 and TRBJ2-7; TRBD2 might be the D (5 bases). The specimen was blood. This receptor was identified in a human donor with active COVID-19. The CDR3 nucleotides read TGTGCCAGCACACTTACGGAGAACCGGGACTACGAGCAGTACTTC. It is translated as CASTLTENRDYEQYF.